The clone carrying this T cell receptor (beta chain) was counted many times. Its antigen remains unidentified. This record comes from a study of regulatory T cells in long-lasting Graves disease. General study points: The study found TRBV28, TRBJ1-2 and TRBJ2-5 favored in persistent disease.

Time point indicated: newly diagnosed GD, antithyroid drugs for less than 3 months. The TCR library was made from RNA that had been extracted from PBMCs in TRIzol. This CDR3 has 15 residues. The germline CDR1 and CDR2 sequences are MDHEN and SYDVKM. Unmatched junction bases numbered 6, after V lost 6 bases and J lost 4 bases. Assembly of TCR beta libraries relied on iRepertoire HTBI primers together with Arm-PCR of CDR3 regions. One entry per CDR3 protein results from TCRdb running MiXCR on the multiplex PCR reads. The sample records about 430,000 distinct CDR3 sequences, approximately 15% being singletons. This sample also belongs to another study, concerning T cells in Graves' hyperthyroidism and ophthalmopathy. As reported in that work: Researchers defined stable Graves' hyperthyroidism as no ophthalmopathy progression within 18 months. With a duration under 2 months, the hyperthyroidism was newly diagnosed in patients aged 18 to 65. Most clonotypes that expanded in the thyroid above 0.001 also showed up in blood.

The source of this sequence is a woman aged 40-49 years with Graves disease. The chain combines TRBV28 with TRBJ2-5; 12 positions agree with TRBD1. The sequencing here drew on peripheral blood mononuclear cells (PBMCs), taken at new diagnosis, from a patient treated with antithyroid drugs. The CDR3 sequence is CASRTGTGGPETQYF. The DNA of the CDR3 is TGTGCCAGCAGAACGGGGACAGGGGGCCCAGAGACCCAGTACTTC.